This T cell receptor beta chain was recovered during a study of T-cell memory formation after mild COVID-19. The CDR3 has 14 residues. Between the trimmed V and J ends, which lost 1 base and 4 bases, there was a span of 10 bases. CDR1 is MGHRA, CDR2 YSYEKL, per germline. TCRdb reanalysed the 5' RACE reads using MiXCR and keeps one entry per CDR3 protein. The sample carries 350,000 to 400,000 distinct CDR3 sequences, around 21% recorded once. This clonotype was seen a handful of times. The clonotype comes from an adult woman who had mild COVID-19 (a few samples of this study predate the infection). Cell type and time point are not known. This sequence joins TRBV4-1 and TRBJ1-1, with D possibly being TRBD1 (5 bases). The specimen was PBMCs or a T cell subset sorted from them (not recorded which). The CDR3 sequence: CASSQAQGLTEAFF. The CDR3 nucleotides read TGCGCCAGCAGCCAAGCCCAGGGTCTCACTGAAGCTTTCTTT.